Below, 32 T cell receptor beta chains from the same sample are listed, as sequenced in a study of CD8+ T cells in alopecia areata. Treatment reported: oral pan-JAK inhibitor, 5-10 mg twice daily. Extracted RNA was reverse transcribed, and the resulting cDNA served as sequencing template. Method: immunoSEQ multiplex PCR; TCRdb's copy keeps in-frame clones and lacks some. The sample carries some 150,000 clones, 58% recorded once. Material: CD4+ T cells sorted from blood, obtained at approximately week 55, from a patient treated with tofacitinib. The receptor set was obtained from a human donor with alopecia areata.

The table lists this clone with a count of one. The gene calls are TRBV10-3 and TRBJ1-5; 7 bases agree with TRBD1. The CDR3 runs 13 residues. With V trimmed by 7 bases and J by 7 bases, 7 bases remained unmatched. CDR1 is ENHRY, CDR2 SYGVKD, per germline. CDR3 bases: TGTGCCATCACAACAGGGGAGGGACAGCCCCAGCATTTT. Translated: CAITTGEGQPQHF.

The rearrangement joins TRBV29-1 to TRBJ2-2; 7 positions match TRBD1. J lost 5 bases, V lost 6 bases, and 9 bases had no gene match. The CDR3 has 14 amino acids. Germline lookup yields CDR1 SQVTM and CDR2 ANQGSEA. CDR3 residues: CSVYPGTATGELFF. In DNA form, the CDR3 reads TGCAGCGTGTACCCCGGGACAGCAACCGGGGAGCTGTTTTTT.

This chain connects TRBV5-1 to TRBJ1-1; D is unresolved. Per the germline V gene, CDR1 is SGHRS and CDR2 is YFSETQ. V lost 7 bases and J 3 bases, leaving 16 bases between the germline ends. The CDR3 totals 14 residues. CDR3 sequence reads: CASCISGSDTEAFF. DNA of the CDR3: TGCGCCAGCTGCATTTCGGGATCGGACACTGAAGCTTTCTTT.

This rearrangement joins TRBV13 to TRBJ1-2; the D gene is possibly TRBD1 (5 bases). CDR1 is PRHDT, CDR2 FYEKMQ, per germline (reference sequence). This CDR3 comprises 15 residues. V shed 0 bases and J shed 8 bases, with 16 bases lying between them. The CDR3: CASSLGHGRGEGYTF. DNA of the CDR3: TGTGCCAGCAGCTTAGGTCATGGGAGAGGGGAAGGCTACACCTTC.

This clone was observed a handful of times. The V call is TRBV12-2, the J call TRBJ1-1. TRBV12-2 is a recognized pseudogene. This CDR3 comprises 17 residues. CDR3 loop: CASRFPIPPLMNTEAFF. The CDR3 region has the DNA TGTGCAAGTCGCTTCCCGATTCCACCCCTCATGAACACTGAAGCTTTCTTT.

This clone was observed once. CDR3 sequence (DNA): TGTGCCAGCAGGACAGCCGGGACCGTCTATGGCTACACCTTC. Its translation: CASRTAGTVYGYTF. The gene calls are TRBV6-1 and TRBJ1-2, with a weak D call TRBD1 (5 bases). The CDR3 runs to 14 residues. Germline CDR1 is MNHNS and CDR2 is SASEGT. V lost 6 bases, J lost 4 bases, and 15 bases lay in between.

The V and J genes are TRBV30 and TRBJ1-5; no clear D. CDR3 length: 14 residues. V was clipped by 0 bases and J by 7 bases, with 13 bases between them. Germline lookup yields CDR1 GTSNPN and CDR2 SVGIG (reference sequence). The CDR3 sequence: CAWSVGMAGQPQHF. The DNA for the CDR3 is TGTGCCTGGAGTGTTGGCATGGCAGGCCAGCCCCAGCATTTT.

The CDR3 is CATSGWITGELFF. In nucleotides, the CDR3 is TGTGCCACCAGTGGGTGGATCACCGGGGAGCTGTTTTTT. The V and J genes are TRBV15 and TRBJ2-2; D call uncertain. Germline CDR1 LNHNV, CDR2 YYDKDF (reference sequence). This CDR3 comprises 13 residues. V was cut by 6 bases and J by 4 bases, with 9 bases left in between.

The V gene is TRBV30, the J gene TRBJ2-1, with 16 nucleotides matching TRBD2. The CDR3 is made up of 16 amino acids. Germline CDR1 reads GTSNPN; CDR2 reads SVGIG (reference sequence). The junction had 7 bases not matched to a gene; V was cut back by 7 bases and J by 4 bases. The CDR3 coding sequence is TGTGCCTCTACCGGGACTAGCGGGGGGGCATACAATGAGCAGTTCTTC. It yields the protein CASTGTSGGAYNEQFF.

This clone was seen only a few times. The CDR3 bases are TGTGCCACCAGCAGTGACTTTTCCAGCACAGATACGCAGTATTTT. Residues: CATSSDFSSTDTQYF. The chain uses TRBV15 and TRBJ2-3; no clear D gene. Germline CDR1 and CDR2: LNHNV and YYDKDF (reference sequence). The CDR3 extends over 15 amino acids. V was pared by 3 bases and J by 0 bases, with 10 bases between.

The V and J genes are TRBV30 and TRBJ1-1, with D possibly being TRBD1 (5 bases). This CDR3 region has 18 residues. From germline, CDR1 is GTSNPN and CDR2 SVGIG (reference sequence). V shed 0 bases and J shed 0 bases, with 20 bases lying between them. CDR3 protein: CAWSVFFGGLYVNTEAFF. The CDR3 nucleotides read TGTGCCTGGAGTGTGTTCTTTGGGGGATTGTATGTGAACACTGAAGCTTTCTTT.

The chain is built from TRBV29-1 and TRBJ1-2; 7 bases line up with TRBD1. Trimming cost V 6 bases and J 1 base; bases outside gene matches: 5. The CDR3 loop spans 13 amino acids. Germline-derived CDR1 and CDR2 are SQVTM and ANQGSEA. CDR3 in DNA: TGCAGCGTCAAGACAGGGTTTAACTATGGCTACACCTTC. It encodes CSVKTGFNYGYTF.

The chain recombines TRBV10-3 with TRBJ1-5; possible D gene TRBD1, 5 bases. V lost 0 bases and J lost 3, with 9 bases in between. Germline V gene sequence: CDR1 ENHRY, CDR2 SYGVKD. The CDR3 contains 15 residues. The CDR3 here is CAISESRGYNQPQHF. CDR3 sequence (DNA): TGTGCCATCAGTGAGTCGAGGGGTTACAATCAGCCCCAGCATTTT.

The chain links TRBV30 to TRBJ2-2; D unclear. The CDR3 consists of 14 residues. The V and J ends lost 7 bases and 3 bases respectively, with 15 bases between them. The germline CDR1 and CDR2 sequences are GTSNPN and SVGIG (reference sequence). This CDR3 is CAYTGPWDTGELFF. CDR3 DNA sequence: TGTGCCTACACCGGGCCGTGGGACACCGGGGAGCTGTTTTTT.

This clone was counted only a few times. V is TRBV29-1 and J is TRBJ2-7; D may be TRBD1 or TRBD2 (5 bases each). Trimming removed 7 bases from V and 2 bases from J, with 15 bases in between. The CDR3 contains 13 residues. Germline lookup yields CDR1 SQVTM and CDR2 ANQGSEA. This chain's CDR3 is CSAGRGVAYEQYF. CDR3 nucleotide sequence: TGCAGCGCCGGTAGAGGGGTGGCCTACGAGCAGTACTTC.

This clone has just a few counts. V usage is TRBV29-1 and J usage is TRBJ2-3; D perhaps matches TRBD1 (5 bases). CDR3 length equals 15 residues. V was pared by 2 bases and J by 3 bases, with 15 bases between. CDR1 is SQVTM, CDR2 ANQGSEA, per germline. CDR3: CSVEFRSTDTDTQYF. The CDR3 region has the DNA TGCAGCGTTGAATTTCGGTCGACAGATACAGATACGCAGTATTTT.

The chain carries TRBV2 and TRBJ1-5; D uncertain. The length of the CDR3 is 14 residues. With 2 bases removed from V and 7 bases from J, the gap between germline ends came to 12 bases. Germline V CDR1 and CDR2: SNHLY, FYNNEI. The CDR3, as DNA: TGTGCCAGCAGTGAATCAAACACCAGGCAGCCCCAGCATTTT. Encoded protein: CASSESNTRQPQHF.

The chain uses TRBV2 and TRBJ2-7; D is ambiguous. The CDR3 has 14 residues. Germline CDR1 reads SNHLY; CDR2 reads FYNNEI. The V end was cut by 4 bases, the J end by 0 bases, with 10 bases between. The DNA for the CDR3 is TGTGCCAGCAGTGCCATCGCGCGCTCCTACGAGCAGTACTTC. Its translation is CASSAIARSYEQYF.

The chain employs TRBV5-1 and TRBJ1-2, with D maybe TRBD1 (6 bases). CDR3 length: 15 amino acids. Trimming pared 4 bases from V and 4 bases from J, leaving 17 bases between. The germline V gene has CDR1 SGHRS and CDR2 YFSETQ. The CDR3 loop reads CASSQEGTGPYGYTF. Here the CDR3 DNA reads TGCGCCAGCAGCCAAGAAGGCACAGGGCCCTATGGCTACACCTTC.

The chain combines TRBV30 with TRBJ2-7, with D possibly TRBD2 on 5 matching bases. Germline CDR1 and CDR2: GTSNPN and SVGIG (reference sequence). The length of the CDR3 is 15 residues. Trimming took off 1 base at V and 4 bases at J, with 17 bases between the two ends. In DNA, the CDR3 is TGTGCCTGGAGTGCCAGAGGGTCCAGGCAGTACGAGCAGTACTTC. It encodes CAWSARGSRQYEQYF.

V usage is TRBV30 and J usage is TRBJ1-6; D is unclear. CDR1 and CDR2 from the germline V gene are GTSNPN and SVGIG (reference sequence). The CDR3 loop spans 17 amino acids. V lost 0 bases and J 7 bases, leaving 19 bases between the germline ends. In DNA form, the CDR3 reads TGTGCCTGGAGTGTGGCCCGGTGGAGTTTTTCGAATTCACCCCTCCACTTT. Amino acid sequence: CAWSVARWSFSNSPLHF.

This clone has just a few counts. The rearrangement joins TRBV7-9 to TRBJ2-7; weak D call: TRBD1 (6 bases). V dropped 5 bases and J dropped 1 base, with 12 bases sitting between them. Germline V gene sequence: CDR1 SEHNR, CDR2 FQNEAQ (reference sequence). The CDR3 has 14 amino acids. The CDR3 DNA is TGTGCCAGCAGCCCTCAGGGGATTTCCTACGAGCAGTACTTC. Translated, it gives CASSPQGISYEQYF.

V usage is TRBV4-1 and J usage is TRBJ1-1; tentatively, D is TRBD1 (6 bases). Germline loops: CDR1 MGHRA, CDR2 YSYEKL. V lost 4 bases and J 3 bases, leaving 9 bases between the germline ends. This CDR3 spans 13 amino acids. CDR3 sequence (DNA): TGCGCCAGCAGCCCGACAGGTTACACTGAAGCTTTCTTT. As protein: CASSPTGYTEAFF.

This rearrangement joins TRBV6-5 to TRBJ1-6; D ambiguous. Germline CDR1 MNHEY, CDR2 SVGAGI. V lost 7 bases and J lost 9, with 13 bases in between. There are 13 residues in the CDR3. The CDR3 DNA sequence: TGTGCCAGCACCCGCACCCTAAGTTCACCCCTCCACTTT. Translation gives CASTRTLSSPLHF.

This clone was counted many times. This rearrangement joins TRBV28 to TRBJ2-1; the D gene is possibly TRBD1 (5 bases). V was cut by 3 bases and J by 4 bases, with 22 bases left in between. The CDR3 runs to 18 residues. Germline V gene data show CDR1 as MDHEN and CDR2 as SYDVKM. For the CDR3, the DNA is TGTGCCAGCAGTTTTTCGCAGGGCTTAGGAACACTTTACAATGAGCAGTTCTTC. This codes for CASSFSQGLGTLYNEQFF.

With respect to this clone: This same CDR3 is encoded by further DNA sequences in the sample. The V gene is TRBV29-1, the J gene TRBJ1-2; the D gene is possibly TRBD1 (6 bases). The germline V and J ends were trimmed by 3 bases and 5 bases, with 10 bases remaining between them. Germline CDR1 SQVTM, CDR2 ANQGSEA. The CDR3 is 12 residues long. Written as DNA, the CDR3 is TGCAGCGTTGAGGAAGGGGGGTATGGCTACACCTTC. It codes for CSVEEGGYGYTF. The variable domain in full, completed from reference TRBV29-1 and TRBJ1-2, reads SAVISQKPSRDICQRGTSLTIQCQVDSQVTMMFWYRQQPGQSLTLIATANQGSEATYESGFVIDKFPISRPNLTFSTLTVSNMSPEDSSIYLCSVEEGGYGYTFGSGTRLTVV.

The V gene is TRBV14, the J gene TRBJ2-1, with no clear D. CDR1 is SGHDN and CDR2 is FVKESK in the germline V gene. Between the trimmed V and J ends, which lost 1 base and 9 bases, there was a span of 10 bases. The CDR3 extends over 13 amino acids. The CDR3 reads CASSQGRVSEQFF. CDR3 nucleotides: TGTGCCAGCAGCCAAGGTCGGGTTTCTGAGCAGTTCTTC. Full variable domain (missing parts from reference TRBV14 and TRBJ2-1): EAGVTQFPSHSVIEKGQTVTLRCDPISGHDNLYWYRRVMGKEIKFLLHFVKESKQDESGMPNNRFLAERTGGTYSTLKVQPAELEDSGVYFCASSQGRVSEQFFGPGTRLTVL.

There are many counts of this clone. V usage is TRBV2 and J usage is TRBJ2-3, with 9 bases aligning to TRBD1. This CDR3 comprises 15 residues. The germline CDR1 and CDR2 sequences are SNHLY and FYNNEI. J was trimmed by 5 bases and V by 5 bases; bases with no gene match: 8. The CDR3 nucleotides read TGTGCCAGCAGTCTTACAGGGGGCGGGGAAGATACGCAGTATTTT. This encodes CASSLTGGGEDTQYF.

This clone was seen more than once but under ten times. This rearrangement joins TRBV23-1 to TRBJ1-2; no clear D gene. TRBV23-1 is labeled an ORF, and its function is uncertain. The germline V and J ends were trimmed by 2 bases and 7 bases, with 17 bases remaining between them. This CDR3 region has 15 residues. CDR3 in DNA: TGCGCCAGCAGTCAAAGGGAAGACGGACCGTGTGGCTACACCTTC. This encodes CASSQREDGPCGYTF.

The chain links TRBV28 to TRBJ1-6; 9 bases are a match to TRBD1. Germline loops: CDR1 MDHEN, CDR2 SYDVKM. This CDR3 spans 15 amino acids. Losses at the gene ends were 5 bases for V and 7 bases for J; bases not matched to a gene: 6. The chain's CDR3 is CASSPYRGPNSPLHF. The CDR3 region has the DNA TGTGCCAGCAGTCCGTACAGGGGGCCCAATTCACCCCTCCACTTT.

This chain uses TRBV6-5 with TRBJ1-5, with D uncertain. Trimming pared 6 bases from V and 3 bases from J, leaving 6 bases between. Germline values: CDR1 MNHEY, CDR2 SVGAGI. The length of the CDR3 is 12 residues. In DNA form, the CDR3 reads TGTGCCAGCAGCGTACCCAATCAGCCCCAGCATTTT. Protein product: CASSVPNQPQHF.

This clone was counted between two and nine times. This chain connects TRBV30 to TRBJ1-2; D not resolved. The CDR3 extends over 12 amino acids. Trimming left V 1 base short and J 5 bases short, with 8 bases between. Per germline, CDR1 GTSNPN and CDR2 SVGIG (reference sequence). DNA of the CDR3: TGTGCCTGGAGTGGCCCCCGGTATGGCTACACCTTC. Translation: CAWSGPRYGYTF.